These 27 T cell receptor beta chains originate from one sample sequenced in a study of regulatory T cells in long-lasting Graves disease. iRepertoire HTBI primers and Arm-PCR of CDR3 regions built TCR beta libraries. TCRdb fed the multiplex PCR reads into MiXCR, producing one record per CDR3 protein. The data hold fewer than 650,000 distinct CDR3 sequences, with about 16% observed a single time. As for time point: newly diagnosed GD, antithyroid drugs for less than 3 months. The TCR library used RNA extracted from PBMCs. These sequences were also reported in another study, on T cells in Graves' hyperthyroidism and ophthalmopathy.

The sequenced sample was peripheral blood mononuclear cells (PBMCs), obtained at new diagnosis, from a patient treated with antithyroid drugs. These receptors were collected from a man between 18 and 29 years old with Graves disease.

In this sample, this clonotype turned up a few times. The genes are TRBV19 and TRBJ1-5, with a tentative D call TRBD1 (5 bases). This CDR3 region has 17 residues. The germline gives CDR1 LNHDA, CDR2 SQIVND (reference sequence). The V and J ends lost 3 bases and 2 bases respectively, with 17 bases between them. Here the CDR3 reads CASSILGRAAGNQPQHF. The DNA of the CDR3 is TGTGCCAGTAGTATCCTCGGCAGGGCCGCAGGCAATCAGCCCCAGCATTTT. Together with reference TRBV19 and TRBJ1-5, the CDR3 gives the full variable domain: DGGITQSPKYLFRKEGQNVTLSCEQNLNHDAMYWYRQDPGQGLRLIYYSQIVNDFQKGDIAEGYSVSREKKESFPLTVTSAQKNPTAFYLCASSILGRAAGNQPQHFGDGTRLSIL.

This clonotype has at least ten counts. V gene TRBV28 combines with J gene TRBJ1-1; no clear D. Germline V gene lookup returns CDR1 MDHEN and CDR2 SYDVKM. The CDR3 has 12 residues. V dropped 7 bases and J dropped 4 bases, with 10 bases sitting between them. DNA of the CDR3: TGTGCCAGCAACCTCAAAAGCACTGAAGCTTTCTTT. Protein sequence: CASNLKSTEAFF.

This clonotype has a count of ten or more. This sequence joins TRBV11-3 and TRBJ1-4; TRBD1 matches at 9 bases. Germline-derived CDR1 and CDR2 are SGHNT and YENEEA. The V and J ends lost 3 bases and 7 bases, in that order; junction bases with no gene match: 12. The CDR3 sequence is 17 residues long. CDR3 loop: CASSLGTPDRGGEKLFF. The CDR3 DNA is TGTGCCAGCAGCTTGGGAACGCCGGACAGGGGAGGTGAAAAACTGTTTTTT.

The chain has TRBV5-6 and TRBJ1-6, with D maybe TRBD1 (5 bases). V was pared by 0 bases and J by 7 bases, with 17 bases between. The CDR3 has 17 amino acids. Germline V gene data show CDR1 as SGHDT and CDR2 as YYEEEE. CDR3 in DNA: TGTGCCAGCAGCTTGGCACAGGACTCCGGGAGCAATTCACCCCTCCACTTT. It codes for CASSLAQDSGSNSPLHF.

This clonotype was counted at least ten times. The chain links TRBV11-1 to TRBJ2-1; D remains unclear. The CDR3 runs to 13 residues. Trimming left V 2 bases short and J 6 bases short, with 8 bases between. From germline, CDR1 is SGHAT and CDR2 FQDESV (reference sequence). CDR3 sequence reads: CASSLRKVNEQFF. The DNA for the CDR3 is TGTGCCAGCAGCTTAAGGAAGGTCAATGAGCAGTTCTTC.

The V call is TRBV30, the J call TRBJ1-6; unclear D gene. The CDR3 has 12 residues. Per germline, CDR1 GTSNPN and CDR2 SVGIG (reference sequence). The V and J ends lost 0 bases and 14 bases respectively, with 11 bases between them. The CDR3 protein is CAWSVKDLALHF. Here the CDR3 DNA reads TGTGCCTGGAGTGTAAAGGATTTGGCCCTCCACTTT.

In its sample, this clonotype was seen a few times. The chain is built from TRBV12-3 or TRBV12-4 and TRBJ2-4; 9 nucleotides line up with TRBD2. The V segment lost 6 bases and the J segment 3 bases; nucleotides outside the gene matches: 9. The length of the CDR3 is 16 residues. The CDR3, as DNA: TGTGCCAGCAGCGGTAGCGGGAGTCAAGGCAAAAACATTCAGTACTTC. Translating gives CASSGSGSQGKNIQYF.

Many counts were recorded for this clonotype. V usage is TRBV20-1 and J usage is TRBJ2-4; weak D call: TRBD1 (5 bases). The V end was cut by 3 bases, the J end by 5 bases, with 8 bases between. CDR1 DFQATT and CDR2 SNEGSKA come from the germline V gene (reference sequence). This CDR3 is 12 amino acids long. CDR3 protein: CSASQGENIQYF. CDR3 in DNA: TGCAGTGCTAGCCAGGGCGAAAACATTCAGTACTTC.

This clonotype has ten or more counts. CDR3: CASSSRLAGEPYEQYF. CDR3 DNA: TGTGCCAGCTCATCGAGACTAGCGGGAGAACCCTACGAGCAGTACTTC. The chain combines TRBV18 with TRBJ2-7; 12 nucleotides line up with TRBD2. The germline V gene encodes CDR1 KGHSH and CDR2 LQKENI. The junction had 7 bases not matched to a gene; V was cut back by 5 bases and J by 2 bases. There are 16 residues in the CDR3.

This clonotype has at least ten counts. The rearrangement joins TRBV20-1 to TRBJ2-5, with 7 nucleotides matching TRBD2. V dropped 7 bases and J dropped 5; count of bases not matched to a gene: 16. In germline, CDR1 is DFQATT, CDR2 SNEGSKA (reference sequence). This CDR3 region has 15 residues. The CDR3 coding sequence is TGCAGTGTATCAAGCGGGGCCTTAACAGCGGAGACCCAGTACTTC. Its translation is CSVSSGALTAETQYF.

To note about this clonotype: This may come from a read error, since a much larger clone is one base off. The rearrangement links TRBV28 to TRBJ2-7; D ambiguous. Germline CDR1 and CDR2: MDHEN and SYDVKM. The CDR3 is 14 residues long. CDR3 coding DNA: TGTGCCAGCAGTTATAGCACCATCGGATACGAGCGGTACTTC. Amino acids: CASSYSTIGYERYF. Variable domain in full (rest from reference TRBV28 and TRBJ2-7): DVKVTQSSRYLVKRTGEKVFLECVQDMDHENMFWYRQDPGLGLRLIYFSYDVKMKEKGDIPEGYSVSREKKERFSLILESASTNQTSMYLCASSYSTIGYERYFGPGTRLTVT.

This clonotype was found many times. The rearrangement joins TRBV5-1 to TRBJ2-2; D ambiguous. Germline assignment: CDR1 SGHRS and CDR2 YFSETQ. V lost 4 bases and J 3 bases, leaving 10 bases between the germline ends. The CDR3 spans 14 residues. CDR3 in DNA: TGCGCCAGCAGCCTAAGCCCAGACACCGGGGAGCTGTTTTTT. This translates into CASSLSPDTGELFF.

This clonotype was counted ten times or more. The chain recombines TRBV12-3 or TRBV12-4 with TRBJ2-2, with 8 positions matching TRBD2. V gave up 5 bases and J gave up 0 bases; unmatched junction bases: 2. CDR3 length: 15 residues. As DNA, the CDR3 is TGTGCCAGCAGTCCTAGCGGGTCGAACACCGGGGAGCTGTTTTTT. Amino acid sequence: CASSPSGSNTGELFF.

This clonotype was detected many times. The junction does not match germline at one end; this may be a read error. V is TRBV5-1 and J is TRBJ2-5; the D is unclear. The CDR3 contains 13 residues. The V gene's germline CDR1 is SGHRS and CDR2 YFSETQ. The CDR3 DNA sequence: TGTGCCAGCAGCTTAAGGTATCCGGAGACCCAGTACTTC. Its protein product is CASSLRYPETQYF.

This clonotype was counted ten times or more. The V call is TRBV10-3, the J call TRBJ2-7; the D gene is possibly TRBD2 (6 bases). Trimming removed 4 bases from V and 5 bases from J, with 9 bases in between. Looked up from germline, CDR1 is ENHRY and CDR2 is SYGVKD. The CDR3 has 12 residues. The CDR3 loop reads CAISGSGDEQYF. CDR3 DNA: TGTGCCATCAGTGGTTCGGGGGACGAGCAGTACTTC.

The chain carries TRBV4-1 and TRBJ2-5; D is perhaps TRBD2 (6 bases). The germline V gene has CDR1 MGHRA and CDR2 YSYEKL. CDR3 length: 15 amino acids. V was shortened by 1 base and J by 1 base, with 10 bases between the two germline ends. The CDR3 DNA reads as TGCGCCAGCAGCCAAGTTCCCGGGGGCCAAGAGACCCAGTACTTC. Translating gives CASSQVPGGQETQYF.

This sequence joins TRBV6-2 or TRBV6-3 and TRBJ2-7; TRBD1 matches at 7 bases. The CDR3 consists of 14 residues. Germline V gives CDR1 MNHEY, CDR2 SVGEGT. J lost 1 base, V lost 6 bases, and 6 bases had no gene match. CDR3 region: CASSTYRGSYEQYF. Here the CDR3 DNA reads TGTGCCAGCAGCACCTACAGGGGATCCTACGAGCAGTACTTC.

V usage is TRBV12-3 or TRBV12-4 and J usage is TRBJ2-5; D is perhaps TRBD1 or TRBD2 (7 bases each). Trimming removed 7 bases at V and 5 bases at J, with 20 bases between. The CDR3 consists of 15 residues. Written as DNA, the CDR3 is TGTGCCAGCATCAGGGGGGGGGCGGGGACGGAGACCCAGTACTTC. Encoded protein: CASIRGGAGTETQYF.

This clonotype was counted between two and nine times. The J gene is TRBJ2-5, the V gene TRBV6-1, with 7 nucleotides matching TRBD1. In germline, CDR1 is MNHNS, CDR2 SASEGT. The V segment lost 7 bases and the J segment 1 base; nucleotides outside the gene matches: 12. This CDR3 spans 16 amino acids. The CDR3 reads CASTKGPGQSQETQYF. For the CDR3, the DNA is TGTGCCAGCACCAAAGGGCCGGGACAGTCCCAAGAGACCCAGTACTTC.

The sample holds a few counts of this clonotype. Mismatch with germline at one junction end may stem from a read error. The genes are TRBV7-7 and TRBJ2-4; 10 bases line up with TRBD1. The CDR3 is made up of 18 amino acids. Germline V gives CDR1 SSHAT, CDR2 FNYEAQ (reference sequence). The CDR3 reads CASSSELTGGASKNIQYF. CDR3 nucleotide sequence: TGTGCTAGCAGCTCCGAGCTGACAGGGGGCGCGTCCAAAAACATTCAGTACTTC.

This clonotype was seen a single time. The gene calls are TRBV6-2 or TRBV6-3 and TRBJ2-7, with D maybe TRBD2 (7 bases). The CDR3 extends over 14 amino acids. Per germline, CDR1 MNHEY and CDR2 SVGEGT. With 5 bases removed from V and 2 bases from J, the gap between germline ends came to 13 bases. The CDR3 bases are TGTGCCAGCAGTGAATACGGGGGGCCCTACGAGCAGTACTTC. It specifies CASSEYGGPYEQYF.

This clonotype has at least ten counts. The chain uses TRBV6-1 and TRBJ2-7; 7 bases agree with TRBD1. Germline V gene sequence: CDR1 MNHNS, CDR2 SASEGT. The CDR3 sequence is 14 residues long. V shed 5 bases and J 2 bases; nucleotides not matched to a gene: 6. CDR3 protein: CASSHDRVAYEQYF. CDR3 nucleotides: TGTGCCAGCAGTCATGACAGGGTAGCCTACGAGCAGTACTTC.

This chain links TRBV19 with TRBJ1-5, with 9 nucleotides matching TRBD1. V was clipped by 6 bases and J by 6 bases; unmatched bases: 9. The germline V gene encodes CDR1 LNHDA and CDR2 SQIVND (reference sequence). The CDR3 covers 15 residues. Here the CDR3 reads CASSLGQGFSQPQHF. CDR3 bases: TGTGCCAGTAGCCTCGGACAGGGGTTCAGTCAGCCCCAGCATTTT. Variable domain in full (rest from reference TRBV19 and TRBJ1-5): DGGITQSPKYLFRKEGQNVTLSCEQNLNHDAMYWYRQDPGQGLRLIYYSQIVNDFQKGDIAEGYSVSREKKESFPLTVTSAQKNPTAFYLCASSLGQGFSQPQHFGDGTRLSIL.

The V gene is TRBV5-1, the J gene TRBJ2-7; 9 nucleotides align to TRBD1. The germline gives CDR1 SGHRS, CDR2 YFSETQ. There are 15 residues in the CDR3. V trimming: 1 base; J trimming: 5 bases; junction bases outside the gene matches: 7. In DNA form, the CDR3 reads TGCGCCAGCAGCTTGAGGGGGACAGGGATAGACGAGCAGTACTTC. Protein product: CASSLRGTGIDEQYF.

The chain joins TRBV13 to TRBJ2-5; D might be TRBD1 or TRBD2, each matching 5 bases. This CDR3 is built from 11 residues. Trimming cost V 5 bases and J 5 bases, with 6 bases left between them. Germline V gives CDR1 PRHDT, CDR2 FYEKMQ (reference sequence). The CDR3 sequence: CASSRDETQYF. The CDR3 DNA reads as TGTGCCAGCAGCCGGGACGAGACCCAGTACTTC.

Concerning this clonotype: This likely stems from a read error, as it lies one base from a far larger clone. The chain carries TRBV5-1 and TRBJ2-1, with 8 positions matching TRBD2. The V segment lost 1 base and the J segment 10 bases; nucleotides outside the gene matches: 10. The V gene's germline CDR1 is SGHRS and CDR2 YFSETQ. This CDR3 comprises 15 residues. The CDR3 sequence is CASSLFTSGLYEQFF. Here the CDR3 DNA reads TGCGCCAGCAGCTTGTTCACTAGCGGCCTCTACGAGCAGTTCTTC.

In this sample, this clonotype turned up many times. The gene calls are TRBV20-1 and TRBJ1-2; the D gene is possibly TRBD1 (5 bases). CDR3 size: 14 residues. The V and J ends lost 4 bases and 4 bases respectively, with 16 bases between them. CDR1 is DFQATT and CDR2 is SNEGSKA in the germline V gene (reference sequence). For the CDR3, the DNA is TGCAGTGCTACCCCAGGGAGAAGAGGCTATGGCTACACCTTC. It is translated as CSATPGRRGYGYTF.